This TCR gamma chain derives from a study of gamma-delta T cells after stem cell transplantation. TCRdb reapplied CATT to the RT-PCR reads. The sample shows 3,000 to 4,500 gamma-chain clones, about 5.3% of them seen only once. The receptor's source is a human donor. It is not recorded whose cells these are; they may come from a transplant donor. The sample taken for sequencing was gamma-delta T cells.

CDR3 bases: TGTGCCACCTGGGACACCCATTATTATAAGAAACTCTTT. Amino acids: CATWDTHYYKKLF. The rearrangement links TRGV3 to TRGJ1 or TRGJ2. There are 13 residues in the CDR3. CDR1 and CDR2 (germline): VTNTFY, YDVSTARD (reference sequence). V lost 2 bases, J lost 2 bases, and 3 bases stayed unmatched.